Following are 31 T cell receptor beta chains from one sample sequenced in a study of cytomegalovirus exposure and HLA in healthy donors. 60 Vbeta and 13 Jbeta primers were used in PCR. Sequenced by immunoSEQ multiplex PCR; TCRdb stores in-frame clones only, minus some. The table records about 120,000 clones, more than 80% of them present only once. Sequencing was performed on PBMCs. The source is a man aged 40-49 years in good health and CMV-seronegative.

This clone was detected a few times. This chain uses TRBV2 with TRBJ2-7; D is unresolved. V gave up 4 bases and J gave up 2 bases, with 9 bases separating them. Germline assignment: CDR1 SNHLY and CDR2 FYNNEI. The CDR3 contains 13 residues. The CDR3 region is CASSVWRAYEQYF. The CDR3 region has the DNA TGTGCCAGCAGTGTTTGGAGAGCCTACGAGCAGTACTTC. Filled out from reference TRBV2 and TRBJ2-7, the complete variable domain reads EPEVTQTPSHQVTQMGQEVILRCVPISNHLYFYWYRQILGQKVEFLVSFYNNEISEKSEIFDDQFSVERPDGSNFTLKIRSTKLEDSAMYFCASSVWRAYEQYFGPGTRLTVT.

The DNA for the CDR3 is TGCGCCAGCAGCTTGGAAGGGGGAGGCTACACCTTC. Residues: CASSLEGGGYTF. This chain connects TRBV5-1 to TRBJ1-2; D possibly corresponds to TRBD1 (6 bases). V was shortened by 0 bases and J by 8 bases, with 8 bases between the two germline ends. The CDR3 sequence is 12 residues long. The germline CDR1 and CDR2 sequences are SGHRS and YFSETQ.

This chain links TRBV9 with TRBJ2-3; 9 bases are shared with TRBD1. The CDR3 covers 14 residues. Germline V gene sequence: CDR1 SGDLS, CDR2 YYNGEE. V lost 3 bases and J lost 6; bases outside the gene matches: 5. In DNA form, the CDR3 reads TGTGCCAGCAGCGGACCCGGACAGGGGGATACGCAGTATTTT. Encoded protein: CASSGPGQGDTQYF.

This chain's CDR3 is CSESGGGRRGYYEQYF. The DNA for the CDR3 is TGTTCCGAAAGCGGAGGGGGCCGACGGGGCTACTACGAGCAGTACTTC. This sequence joins TRBV7-9 and TRBJ2-7; D is perhaps TRBD1 (7 bases). This CDR3 has 16 residues. Germline V gene data show CDR1 as SEHNR and CDR2 as FQNEAQ (reference sequence).

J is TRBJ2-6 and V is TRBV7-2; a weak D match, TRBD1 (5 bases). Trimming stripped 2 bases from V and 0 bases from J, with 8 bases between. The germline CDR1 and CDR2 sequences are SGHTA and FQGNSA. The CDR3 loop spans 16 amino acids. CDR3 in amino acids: CASSLWTPSGANVLTF. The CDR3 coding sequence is TGTGCCAGCAGCTTATGGACACCCTCTGGGGCCAACGTCCTGACTTTC. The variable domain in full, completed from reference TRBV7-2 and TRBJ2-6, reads GAGVSQSPSNKVTEKGKDVELRCDPISGHTALYWYRQSLGQGLEFLIYFQGNSAPDKSGLPSDRFSAERTGGSVSTLTIQRTQQEDSAVYLCASSLWTPSGANVLTFGAGSRLTVL.

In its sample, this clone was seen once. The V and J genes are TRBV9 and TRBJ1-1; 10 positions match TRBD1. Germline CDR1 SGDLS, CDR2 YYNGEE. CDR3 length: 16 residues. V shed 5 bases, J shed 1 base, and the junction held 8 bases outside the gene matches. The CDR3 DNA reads TGTGCCAGCAGTACCGGACAGGGGGTAGCGAACACTGAAGCTTTCTTT. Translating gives CASSTGQGVANTEAFF. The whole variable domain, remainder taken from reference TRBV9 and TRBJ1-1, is DSGVTQTPKHLITATGQRVTLRCSPRSGDLSVYWYQQSLDQGLQFLIQYYNGEERAKGNILERFSAQQFPDLHSELNLSSLELGDSALYFCASSTGQGVANTEAFFGQGTRLTVV.

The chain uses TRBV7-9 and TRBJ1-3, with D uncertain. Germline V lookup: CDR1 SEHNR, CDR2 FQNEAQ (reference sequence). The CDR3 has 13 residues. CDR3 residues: CAVGPLSGNTIYF. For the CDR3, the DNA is TGTGCGGTCGGTCCTCTCTCTGGAAACACCATATATTTT.

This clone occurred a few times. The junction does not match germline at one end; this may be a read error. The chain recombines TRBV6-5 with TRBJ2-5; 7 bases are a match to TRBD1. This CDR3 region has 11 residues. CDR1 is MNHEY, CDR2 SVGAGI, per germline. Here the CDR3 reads CASRATGRIHF. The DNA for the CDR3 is TGTGCCAGCAGGGCGACAGGGCGAATCCACTTC.

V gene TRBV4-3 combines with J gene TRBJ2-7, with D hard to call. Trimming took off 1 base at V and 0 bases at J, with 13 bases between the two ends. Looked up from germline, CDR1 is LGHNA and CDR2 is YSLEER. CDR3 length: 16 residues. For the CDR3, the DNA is TGCGCCAGCAGCCAAGTACCGTCAGCGAGCTCCTACGAGCAGTACTTC. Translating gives CASSQVPSASSYEQYF.

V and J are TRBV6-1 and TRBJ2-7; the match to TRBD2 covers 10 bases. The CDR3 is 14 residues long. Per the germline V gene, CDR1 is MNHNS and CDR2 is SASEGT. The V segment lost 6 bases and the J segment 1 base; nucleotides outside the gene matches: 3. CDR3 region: CASSSSGGSYEQYF. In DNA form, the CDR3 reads TGTGCCAGCAGCTCTAGCGGGGGATCCTACGAGCAGTACTTC.

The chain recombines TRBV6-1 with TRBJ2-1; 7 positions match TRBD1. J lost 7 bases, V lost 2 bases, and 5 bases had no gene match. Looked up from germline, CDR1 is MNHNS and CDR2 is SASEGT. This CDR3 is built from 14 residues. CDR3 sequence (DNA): TGTGCCAGCAGTGAACAACCGGACAGGAATGAGCAGTTCTTC. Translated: CASSEQPDRNEQFF.

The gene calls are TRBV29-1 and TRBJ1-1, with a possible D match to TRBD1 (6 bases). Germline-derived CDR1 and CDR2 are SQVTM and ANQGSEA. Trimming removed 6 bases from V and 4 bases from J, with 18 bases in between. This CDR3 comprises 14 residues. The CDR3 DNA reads TGCAGCGTGCGGGGGGAGGGGGTGGGCACTGAAGCTTTCTTT. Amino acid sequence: CSVRGEGVGTEAFF.

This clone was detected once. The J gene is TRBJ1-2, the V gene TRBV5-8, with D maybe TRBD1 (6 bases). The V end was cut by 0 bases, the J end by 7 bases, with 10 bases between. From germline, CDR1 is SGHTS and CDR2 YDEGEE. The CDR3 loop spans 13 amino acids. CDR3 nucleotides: TGTGCCAGCAGCTTGGACAGGGTGGCTGGCTACACCTTC. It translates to CASSLDRVAGYTF. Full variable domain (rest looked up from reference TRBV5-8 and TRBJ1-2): EAGVTQSPTHLIKTRGQQATLRCSPISGHTSVYWYQQALGLGLQFLLWYDEGEERNRGNFPPRFSGRQFPNYSSELNVNALELEDSALYLCASSLDRVAGYTFGSGTRLTVV.

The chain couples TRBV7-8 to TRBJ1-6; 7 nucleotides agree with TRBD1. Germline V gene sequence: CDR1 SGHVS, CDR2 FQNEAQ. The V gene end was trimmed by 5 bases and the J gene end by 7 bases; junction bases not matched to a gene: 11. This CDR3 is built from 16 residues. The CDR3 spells CASSPRYDRVNSPLHF. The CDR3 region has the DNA TGTGCCAGCAGCCCAAGATACGACAGGGTCAATTCACCCCTCCACTTT.

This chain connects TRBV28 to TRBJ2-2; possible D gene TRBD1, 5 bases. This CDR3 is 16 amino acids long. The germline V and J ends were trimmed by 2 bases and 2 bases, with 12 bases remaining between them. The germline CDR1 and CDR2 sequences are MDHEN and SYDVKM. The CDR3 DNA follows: TGTGCCAGCAGTTTAGCAGGGTTTACCAACACCGGGGAGCTGTTTTTT. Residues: CASSLAGFTNTGELFF.

The CDR3 coding sequence is TGCGCCAGCAGCACGGGACAGGACCCCTATAATTCACCCCTCCACTTT. This encodes CASSTGQDPYNSPLHF. The gene calls are TRBV5-1 and TRBJ1-6, with 8 bases identical to TRBD1. This CDR3 region has 16 residues. In germline, CDR1 is SGHRS, CDR2 YFSETQ. J lost 2 bases, V lost 4 bases, and 5 bases had no gene match. The variable domain in full, with the rest retrieved from reference TRBV5-1 and TRBJ1-6, is KAGVTQTPRYLIKTRGQQVTLSCSPISGHRSVSWYQQTPGQGLQFLFEYFSETQRNKGNFPGRFSGRQFSNSRSEMNVSTLELGDSALYLCASSTGQDPYNSPLHFGNGTRLTVT.

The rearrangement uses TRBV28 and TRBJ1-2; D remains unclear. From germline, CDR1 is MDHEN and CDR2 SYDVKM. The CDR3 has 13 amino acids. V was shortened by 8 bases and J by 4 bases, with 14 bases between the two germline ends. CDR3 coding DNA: TGTGCCAGCGGGGAGGGAAGGGCCTATGGCTACACCTTC. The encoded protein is CASGEGRAYGYTF.

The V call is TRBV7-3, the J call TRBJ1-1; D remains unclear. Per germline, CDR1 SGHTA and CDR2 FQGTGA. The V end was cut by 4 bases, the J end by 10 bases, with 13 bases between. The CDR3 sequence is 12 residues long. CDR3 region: CASSSPGETAFF. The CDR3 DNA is TGTGCCAGCAGCTCGCCCGGGGAGACAGCTTTCTTT.

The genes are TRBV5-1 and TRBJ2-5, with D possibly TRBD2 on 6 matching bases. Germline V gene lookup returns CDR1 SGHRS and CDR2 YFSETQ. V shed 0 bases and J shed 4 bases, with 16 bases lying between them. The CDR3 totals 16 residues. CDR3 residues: CASSLEGTSRGETQYF. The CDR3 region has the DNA TGCGCCAGCAGCTTGGAGGGGACTTCGAGGGGAGAGACCCAGTACTTC.

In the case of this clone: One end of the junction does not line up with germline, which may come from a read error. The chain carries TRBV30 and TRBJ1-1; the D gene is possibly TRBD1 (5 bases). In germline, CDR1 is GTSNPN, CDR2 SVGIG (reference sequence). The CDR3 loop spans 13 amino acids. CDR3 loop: CAWIRGGNTETFF. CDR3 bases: TGTGCCTGGATACGGGGGGGTAACACTGAAACTTTCTTT.

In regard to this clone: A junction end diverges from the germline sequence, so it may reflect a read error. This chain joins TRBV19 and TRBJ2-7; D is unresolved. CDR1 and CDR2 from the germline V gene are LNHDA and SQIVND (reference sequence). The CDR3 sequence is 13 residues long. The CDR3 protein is CASSLDGSYEQYF. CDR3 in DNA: TGTGCCAGTAGTCTAGACGGGTCCTACGAGCAGTACTTC.

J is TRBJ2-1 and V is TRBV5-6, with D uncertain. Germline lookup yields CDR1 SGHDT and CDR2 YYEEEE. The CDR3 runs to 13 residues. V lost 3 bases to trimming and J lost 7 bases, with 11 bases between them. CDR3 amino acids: CASSSGVRNEQFF. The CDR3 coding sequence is TGTGCCAGCAGCTCGGGTGTTCGGAATGAGCAGTTCTTC.

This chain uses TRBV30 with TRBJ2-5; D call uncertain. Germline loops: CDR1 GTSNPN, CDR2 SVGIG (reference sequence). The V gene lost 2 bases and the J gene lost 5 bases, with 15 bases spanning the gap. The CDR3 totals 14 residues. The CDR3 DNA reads TGTGCCTGGAGTCACGACCGAGGTTGGGAGACCCAGTACTTC. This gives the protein CAWSHDRGWETQYF.

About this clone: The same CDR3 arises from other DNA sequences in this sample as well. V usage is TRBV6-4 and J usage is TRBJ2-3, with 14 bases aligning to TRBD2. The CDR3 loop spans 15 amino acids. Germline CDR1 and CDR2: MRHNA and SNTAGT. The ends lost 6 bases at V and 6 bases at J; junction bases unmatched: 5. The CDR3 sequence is CASSETSGGADTQYF. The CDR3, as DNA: TGTGCCAGCAGCGAGACTAGCGGGGGGGCCGATACGCAGTATTTT.

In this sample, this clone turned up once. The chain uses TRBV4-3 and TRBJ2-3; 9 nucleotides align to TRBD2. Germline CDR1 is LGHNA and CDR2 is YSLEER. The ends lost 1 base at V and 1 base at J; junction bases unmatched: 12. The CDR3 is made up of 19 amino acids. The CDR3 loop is CASSQVTRGLAPGTDTQYF. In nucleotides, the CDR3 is TGCGCCAGCAGCCAAGTGACCCGGGGACTAGCCCCCGGCACAGATACGCAGTATTTT.

The CDR3 reads CASSEWTAYNEQFF. CDR3 nucleotides: TGTGCCAGCAGCGAGTGGACAGCCTACAATGAGCAGTTCTTC. The chain recombines TRBV7-9 with TRBJ2-1; the D gene is possibly TRBD1 (6 bases). The CDR3 spans 14 residues. Germline values: CDR1 SEHNR, CDR2 FQNEAQ (reference sequence). Deletions cut 5 bases from V and 2 bases from J, with 10 bases between.

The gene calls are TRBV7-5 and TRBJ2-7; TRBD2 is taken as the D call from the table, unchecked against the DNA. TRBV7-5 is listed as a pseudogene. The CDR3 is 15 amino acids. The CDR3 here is CARSPPSRGSYEQYF. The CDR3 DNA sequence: TGTGCCAGAAGCCCCCCAAGCCGGGGGTCCTACGAGCAGTACTTC.

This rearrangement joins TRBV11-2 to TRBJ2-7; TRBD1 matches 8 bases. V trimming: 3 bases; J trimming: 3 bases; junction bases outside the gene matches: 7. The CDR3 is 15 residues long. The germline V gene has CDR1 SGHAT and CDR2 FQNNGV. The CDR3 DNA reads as TGTGCCAGCAGCTTCCGGGACAGGCAATACTACGAGCAGTACTTC. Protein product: CASSFRDRQYYEQYF.

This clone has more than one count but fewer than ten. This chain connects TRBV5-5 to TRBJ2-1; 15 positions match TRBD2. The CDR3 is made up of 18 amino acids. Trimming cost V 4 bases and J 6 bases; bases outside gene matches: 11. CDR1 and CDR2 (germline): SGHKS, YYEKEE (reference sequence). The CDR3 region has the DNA TGTGCCAGCAGCATACGGACTAGCGGGAGGGCCCTGGGCAATGAGCAGTTCTTC. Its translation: CASSIRTSGRALGNEQFF.

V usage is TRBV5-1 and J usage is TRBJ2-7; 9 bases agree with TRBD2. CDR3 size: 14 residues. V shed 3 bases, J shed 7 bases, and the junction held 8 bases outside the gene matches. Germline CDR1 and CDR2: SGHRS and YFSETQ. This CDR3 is CASSSLAGEGEQYF. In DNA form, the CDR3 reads TGCGCCAGCAGCTCCTTAGCGGGGGAGGGGGAGCAGTACTTC.

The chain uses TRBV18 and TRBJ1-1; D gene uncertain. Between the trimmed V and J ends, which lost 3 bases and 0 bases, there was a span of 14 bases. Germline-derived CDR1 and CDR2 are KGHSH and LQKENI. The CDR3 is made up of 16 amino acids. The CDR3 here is CASSPKGDYMNTEAFF. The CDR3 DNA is TGTGCCAGCTCACCGAAAGGTGACTACATGAACACTGAAGCTTTCTTT.